These 23 T cell receptor beta chains originate from one sample sequenced in a study of shared clonotypes between healthy human individuals. This table comes from immunoSEQ multiplex PCR, and its TCRdb copy is limited to in-frame clones, with some not included. Of over 850,000 clones listed, more than 75% are singletons. Source material: memory CD4+ T cells from PBMCs. Stated subset: CD45RA-negative fraction. All receptors derive from a man younger than 35 in good health. Some clones in this sample may be carry-over from other donors' samples.

The chain is built from TRBV7-6 and TRBJ2-7, with D possibly called TRBD1 or TRBD2 (5 bases each). The V gene's germline CDR1 is SGHVS and CDR2 FNYEAQ. The CDR3 covers 15 residues. Trimming removed 3 bases from V and 2 bases from J, with 14 bases in between. The CDR3 sequence: CASSLAGTGTYEQYF. The CDR3 nucleotides read TGTGCCAGCAGCTTGGCCGGGACCGGAACCTACGAGCAGTACTTC.

The chain uses TRBV7-2 and TRBJ2-7; 8 bases align to TRBD1. Germline V gene sequence: CDR1 SGHTA, CDR2 FQGNSA. CDR3 length: 13 amino acids. Germline trimming cut 3 bases from V and 7 bases from J; bases unmatched to any gene: 5. DNA of the CDR3: TGTGCCAGCAGCTTCAGGGGGCTGGGGGAGCAGTACTTC. Translating it yields CASSFRGLGEQYF. Looking up the rest from reference TRBV7-2 and TRBJ2-7 gives the full variable domain: GAGVSQSPSNKVTEKGKDVELRCDPISGHTALYWYRQSLGQGLEFLIYFQGNSAPDKSGLPSDRFSAERTGGSVSTLTIQRTQQEDSAVYLCASSFRGLGEQYFGPGTRLTVT.

This clone showed up just a few times. The chain employs TRBV18 and TRBJ1-1; D is perhaps TRBD1 (6 bases). This CDR3 spans 14 amino acids. The V end was cut by 3 bases, the J end by 6 bases, with 14 bases between. CDR1 and CDR2 (germline): KGHSH, LQKENI. For the CDR3, the DNA is TGTGCCAGCTCACCGGGACATGGGACATCTGAAGCTTTCTTT. As protein: CASSPGHGTSEAFF.

The sample holds a few counts of this clone. The V call is TRBV5-4, the J call TRBJ2-5, with D maybe TRBD2 (5 bases). The CDR3 extends over 15 amino acids. The V end lost 2 bases, the J end lost 7 bases, and 18 bases lay between the germline ends. Germline V CDR1 and CDR2: SGHNT, YYREEE (reference sequence). CDR3 coding DNA: TGTGCCAGCAGCTTCTCGACCGGGGTCGGCGTGACCCAGTACTTC. This codes for CASSFSTGVGVTQYF. Full variable domain (remainder filled in from reference TRBV5-4 and TRBJ2-5): ETGVTQSPTHLIKTRGQQVTLRCSSQSGHNTVSWYQQALGQGPQFIFQYYREEENGRGNFPPRFSGLQFPNYSSELNVNALELDDSALYLCASSFSTGVGVTQYFGPGTRLLVL.

This chain uses TRBV5-6 with TRBJ2-3; no firm D call. Trimming stripped 0 bases from V and 5 bases from J, with 13 bases between. Germline lookup yields CDR1 SGHDT and CDR2 YYEEEE. This CDR3 contains 15 residues. CDR3 loop: CASSLVPRAEDTQYF. The CDR3 DNA sequence: TGTGCCAGCAGCTTGGTACCTCGGGCGGAAGATACGCAGTATTTT. The variable domain in full, with the rest retrieved from reference TRBV5-6 and TRBJ2-3, is DAGVTQSPTHLIKTRGQQVTLRCSPKSGHDTVSWYQQALGQGPQFIFQYYEEEERQRGNFPDRFSGHQFPNYSSELNVNALLLGDSALYLCASSLVPRAEDTQYFGPGTRLTVL.

This clone was recorded a few times. The rearrangement links TRBV7-3 to TRBJ2-1, with 7 bases lining up with TRBD1. Losses at the gene ends were 5 bases for V and 6 bases for J; bases not matched to a gene: 10. The CDR3 runs to 15 residues. The V gene's germline CDR1 is SGHTA and CDR2 FQGTGA. CDR3 residues: CASSPRVGQSNEQFF. CDR3 nucleotides: TGTGCCAGCAGCCCCCGCGTGGGACAGAGCAATGAGCAGTTCTTC. Filled out from reference TRBV7-3 and TRBJ2-1, the complete variable domain reads GAGVSQTPSNKVTEKGKYVELRCDPISGHTALYWYRQSLGQGPEFLIYFQGTGAADDSGLPNDRFFAVRPEGSVSTLKIQRTERGDSAVYLCASSPRVGQSNEQFFGPGTRLTVL.

There are a few counts of this clone. V and J are TRBV5-4 and TRBJ2-3; 11 bases align to TRBD2. The ends lost 4 bases at V and 2 bases at J; junction bases unmatched: 6. CDR1 is SGHNT and CDR2 is YYREEE in the germline V gene (reference sequence). The CDR3 runs 16 residues. CDR3 amino acids: CASSPGLAGNTDTQYF. CDR3 nucleotides: TGTGCCAGCAGCCCAGGACTAGCGGGTAACACAGATACGCAGTATTTT.

The chain links TRBV9 to TRBJ2-1; tentatively, D is TRBD2 (5 bases). In germline, CDR1 is SGDLS, CDR2 YYNGEE. With 4 bases removed from V and 2 bases from J, the gap between germline ends came to 13 bases. CDR3 length: 15 residues. CDR3 DNA sequence: TGTGCCAGCAGCCTTCAACCGGGAACCTACAATGAGCAGTTCTTC. It encodes CASSLQPGTYNEQFF.

This clone was seen just once. This may be a read error, as it is one base from a much larger clone. Additional DNA sequences in this sample encode the identical CDR3. The chain carries TRBV4-1 and TRBJ2-7; 8 bases line up with TRBD2. This CDR3 is 16 amino acids long. CDR1 is MGHRA and CDR2 is YSYEKL in the germline V gene. CDR3 amino acids: CASSQLTSGGAYEQYF. CDR3 coding DNA: TGCGCTAGCAGCCAGCTCACTAGCGGAGGAGCCTACGAGCAGTACTTC.

The V and J genes are TRBV28 and TRBJ1-1, with TRBD1 matching over 7 bases. The CDR3 is 14 amino acids. The trim removed 3 bases at V and 5 bases at J, leaving 6 bases unmatched. Germline assignment: CDR1 MDHEN and CDR2 SYDVKM. Here the CDR3 reads CASSLTGRSTEAFF. CDR3 DNA sequence: TGTGCCAGCAGTTTGACAGGGAGGAGTACTGAAGCTTTCTTT. Complete variable domain (other parts from reference TRBV28 and TRBJ1-1): DVKVTQSSRYLVKRTGEKVFLECVQDMDHENMFWYRQDPGLGLRLIYFSYDVKMKEKGDIPEGYSVSREKKERFSLILESASTNQTSMYLCASSLTGRSTEAFFGQGTRLTVV.

A note on this clone: Just one base apart from a much larger clone, this may be a read error. The same CDR3 arises from other DNA sequences in this sample as well. The chain employs TRBV28 and TRBJ1-5, with D uncertain. Germline lookup yields CDR1 MDHEN and CDR2 SYDVKM. Trimming stripped 2 bases from V and 2 bases from J, with 7 bases between. CDR3 length: 14 amino acids. The CDR3 DNA sequence: TGTGCCAGCAGTTTAGGTAGGGGCAATCAGCCCCAGCATTTT. Translation gives CASSLGRGNQPQHF.

The chain uses TRBV29-1 and TRBJ2-1, with 7 nucleotides matching TRBD1. Per germline, CDR1 SQVTM and CDR2 ANQGSEA. The CDR3 consists of 13 residues. With V trimmed by 3 bases and J by 8 bases, 7 bases remained unmatched. The DNA of the CDR3 is TGCAGCGTTGATCGGACAGGACGGCATGAGCAGTTCTTC. It is translated as CSVDRTGRHEQFF.

This clone was found once. This chain links TRBV12-5 with TRBJ2-7, with D perhaps matching TRBD1 or TRBD2 (6 bases each). The CDR3 loop spans 18 amino acids. V was clipped by 0 bases and J by 4 bases, with 22 bases between them. Germline V gene data show CDR1 as LGHNT and CDR2 as FRNRAP. The CDR3 spells CASGLVRGGEAPRYEQYF. The CDR3 DNA is TGTGCTAGTGGTTTGGTCAGGGGCGGGGAGGCACCCCGTTACGAGCAGTACTTC.

The genes are TRBV27 and TRBJ1-2; D perhaps matches TRBD1 (5 bases). The V end lost 7 bases, the J end lost 8 bases, and 23 bases lay between the germline ends. Germline CDR1 is MNHEY and CDR2 is SMNVEV (reference sequence). The CDR3 loop spans 15 amino acids. This CDR3 is CASTPLRDSPGGYTF. The CDR3 DNA reads TGTGCCAGCACCCCCCTACGTGACAGTCCGGGCGGCTACACCTTC.

The chain uses TRBV5-8 and TRBJ2-5; 7 nucleotides line up with TRBD1. Germline trimming cut 3 bases from V and 2 bases from J; bases unmatched to any gene: 4. The CDR3 has 14 amino acids. Germline loops: CDR1 SGHTS, CDR2 YDEGEE. In DNA form, the CDR3 reads TGTGCCAGCAGCTACGACAGGGTACAAGAGACCCAGTACTTC. Protein: CASSYDRVQETQYF. Full variable domain (missing parts from reference TRBV5-8 and TRBJ2-5): EAGVTQSPTHLIKTRGQQATLRCSPISGHTSVYWYQQALGLGLQFLLWYDEGEERNRGNFPPRFSGRQFPNYSSELNVNALELEDSALYLCASSYDRVQETQYFGPGTRLLVL.

J is TRBJ1-3 and V is TRBV5-1; unclear D gene. Deletions cut 4 bases from V and 0 bases from J, with 8 bases between. CDR3 length: 14 residues. Per the germline V gene, CDR1 is SGHRS and CDR2 is YFSETQ. The CDR3: CASSEGFSGNTIYF. CDR3 sequence (DNA): TGCGCCAGCAGCGAGGGATTCTCTGGAAACACCATATATTTT.

V is TRBV7-3 and J is TRBJ2-1, with a weak D call TRBD2 (5 bases). With 3 bases removed from V and 5 bases from J, the gap between germline ends came to 8 bases. Germline loops: CDR1 SGHTA, CDR2 FQGTGA. CDR3 length: 13 residues. CDR3 sequence: CASSFSAHNEQFF. The CDR3 nucleotides are TGTGCCAGCAGCTTTAGCGCCCACAATGAGCAGTTCTTC.

This chain uses TRBV5-1 with TRBJ2-2; D is unclear. Deletions cut 5 bases from V and 4 bases from J, with 21 bases between. Germline CDR1 and CDR2: SGHRS and YFSETQ. CDR3 length: 17 amino acids. The CDR3 reads CASRPRAHLLSTGELFF. The CDR3, as DNA: TGCGCCAGCAGGCCACGGGCCCACCTATTGTCCACCGGGGAGCTGTTTTTT.

V and J are TRBV7-9 and TRBJ2-3; 15 bases fit TRBD2. The germline V gene has CDR1 SEHNR and CDR2 FQNEAQ (reference sequence). This CDR3 contains 16 residues. V was pared by 4 bases and J by 3 bases, with 2 bases of the junction left unmatched. The CDR3 here is CASSCGLAGGTDTQYF. CDR3 DNA: TGTGCCAGCAGCTGCGGACTAGCGGGAGGGACAGATACGCAGTATTTT.

This chain connects TRBV30 to TRBJ1-5, with TRBD1 matching 9 bases. V was pared by 5 bases and J by 0 bases, with 5 bases of the junction left unmatched. The CDR3 covers 15 residues. Germline V gives CDR1 GTSNPN, CDR2 SVGIG (reference sequence). CDR3 region: CAWGQGKFSNQPQHF. In DNA form, the CDR3 reads TGTGCCTGGGGACAGGGGAAGTTTAGCAATCAGCCCCAGCATTTT.

This rearrangement joins TRBV7-6 to TRBJ2-3; 10 positions match TRBD1. With V trimmed by 5 bases and J by 8 bases, 7 bases remained unmatched. The CDR3 extends over 14 amino acids. Per the germline V gene, CDR1 is SGHVS and CDR2 is FNYEAQ. The CDR3, as DNA: TGTGCCAGCAGCCCACCGGGACAGGGGACTACGCAGTATTTT. Encoded protein: CASSPPGQGTTQYF.

This clone appeared a single time. The chain recombines TRBV4-1 with TRBJ1-1, with D possibly matching TRBD1 (6 bases). Germline values: CDR1 MGHRA, CDR2 YSYEKL. This CDR3 is 17 amino acids long. Trimming removed 4 bases from V and 0 bases from J, with 18 bases in between. The CDR3 sequence: CASSPVGGPRLNTEAFF. CDR3 bases: TGCGCCAGCAGCCCCGTGGGGGGGCCACGGTTGAACACTGAAGCTTTCTTT.

This chain connects TRBV10-1 to TRBJ1-5, with D possibly TRBD1 on 6 matching bases. The germline CDR1 and CDR2 sequences are WNHNN and SYGVQD (reference sequence). CDR3 length equals 13 residues. Between the trimmed V and J ends, which lost 5 bases and 3 bases, there was a span of 8 bases. CDR3 in DNA: TGCGCCAGCAGTACAGGGTTCAATCAGCCCCAGCATTTT. Translated: CASSTGFNQPQHF.